The 12 T cell receptor beta chains listed next were all sequenced from one sample in a study of OX40 agonist ivuxolimab in advanced cancers. The table came from immunoSEQ multiplex PCR; TCRdb's copy has only in-frame clones and leaves some out. Of around 60,000 clones listed, over 75% are singletons. Sequences were derived from CD4+ or CD8+ T cells sorted from blood, sampled in a trial of the OX40 agonist ivuxolimab. The receptor set was obtained from an adult with an advanced solid tumor such as melanoma, head and neck, liver or kidney cancer.

A few counts support this clone. CDR3 amino acids: CASSLLAGVGMIAFF. CDR3 DNA: TGTGCCAGCAGCTTATTGGCAGGGGTCGGTATGATAGCTTTCTTT. The rearrangement joins TRBV7-3 to TRBJ1-1, with a possible D match to TRBD1 (6 bases). The germline V and J ends were trimmed by 2 bases and 10 bases, with 20 bases remaining between them. CDR1 is SGHTA and CDR2 is FQGTGA in the germline V gene. The CDR3 runs 15 residues.

The chain links TRBV5-8 to TRBJ2-4; a weak D match, TRBD1 (5 bases). CDR1 and CDR2 from the germline V gene are SGHTS and YDEGEE. V was cut by 9 bases and J by 0 bases, with 19 bases left in between. This CDR3 comprises 16 residues. The CDR3 loop reads CAIPDSPLLAKNIQYF. The CDR3 DNA follows: TGTGCCATACCAGACAGTCCGCTATTAGCCAAAAACATTCAGTACTTC.

This clone was picked up many times. The CDR3 spells CSVQQFTGYGYTF. The CDR3 DNA reads TGCAGCGTCCAACAATTTACAGGGTACGGCTACACCTTC. The chain has TRBV29-1 and TRBJ1-2, with D tentatively TRBD1 (6 bases). This CDR3 is built from 13 residues. V gave up 6 bases and J gave up 8 bases, with 19 bases separating them. Per the germline V gene, CDR1 is SQVTM and CDR2 is ANQGSEA.

J is TRBJ2-2 and V is TRBV14; D call uncertain. The CDR3 runs to 16 residues. V lost 1 base to trimming and J lost 6 bases, with 15 bases between them. Per germline, CDR1 SGHDN and CDR2 FVKESK. CDR3 residues: CASSQAPRVPPGELFF. Written as DNA, the CDR3 is TGTGCCAGCAGCCAAGCCCCCCGGGTTCCACCCGGGGAGCTGTTTTTT.

The chain links TRBV5-1 to TRBJ2-5; D not certain. The CDR3 length is 13 residues. Germline V gene data show CDR1 as SGHRS and CDR2 as YFSETQ. The V and J ends lost 2 bases and 2 bases respectively, with 7 bases between them. The CDR3 DNA reads TGCGCCAGCAGCTTTTCGTTACAAGAGACCCAGTACTTC. Translating gives CASSFSLQETQYF.

As to this clone: The identical CDR3 is also encoded by other nucleotide sequences in the sample. The genes are TRBV19 and TRBJ1-4; D remains ambiguous. Per germline, CDR1 LNHDA and CDR2 SQIVND (reference sequence). The CDR3 contains 12 residues. Trimming left V 1 base short and J 9 bases short, with 6 bases between. In DNA form, the CDR3 reads TGTGCCAGTAGTATAGGAGGAAAAAAACTGTTTTTT. Its protein product is CASSIGGKKLFF.

The chain carries TRBV19 and TRBJ2-2; 8 bases match TRBD2. CDR3 length: 15 amino acids. V gave up 7 bases and J gave up 5 bases; unmatched junction bases: 9. The germline V gene has CDR1 LNHDA and CDR2 SQIVND (reference sequence). Here the CDR3 reads CASTPLGGRTGELFF. In nucleotides, the CDR3 is TGTGCCAGTACCCCCCTAGGCGGGAGGACCGGGGAGCTGTTTTTT.

The rearrangement uses TRBV29-1 and TRBJ2-2; D is perhaps TRBD1 or TRBD2 (6 bases each). V lost 4 bases and J 4 bases, leaving 13 bases between the germline ends. The CDR3 runs to 14 residues. Germline-derived CDR1 and CDR2 are SQVTM and ANQGSEA. The CDR3 region has the DNA TGCAGCGTTGCGAGGAAGGGGGGCACCGGGGAGCTGTTTTTT. Encoded protein: CSVARKGGTGELFF.

The chain recombines TRBV25-1 with TRBJ2-7; 10 nucleotides agree with TRBD1. The J segment lost 3 bases and the V segment lost 5 bases, leaving 4 bases of the junction unmatched. Germline loops: CDR1 MGHDK, CDR2 SYGVNS. The CDR3 consists of 14 residues. The DNA for the CDR3 is TGTGCCAGCAGTACCCGGACAGGGGGCTACGAGCAGTACTTC. Translation: CASSTRTGGYEQYF.

This sequence joins TRBV29-1 and TRBJ1-2; 8 nucleotides agree with TRBD1. V was clipped by 8 bases and J by 4 bases; unmatched bases: 9. This CDR3 is 13 amino acids long. CDR1 SQVTM and CDR2 ANQGSEA come from the germline V gene. The CDR3 is CSFTGGSGYGYTF. The CDR3 bases are TGCAGCTTCACAGGGGGATCGGGCTATGGCTACACCTTC.

The V call is TRBV29-1, the J call TRBJ1-2; unclear D gene. The CDR3 runs 15 residues. Germline CDR1 reads SQVTM; CDR2 reads ANQGSEA. V was pared by 2 bases and J by 3 bases, with 16 bases between. The CDR3, as DNA: TGCAGCGTTGAATTGTCCCCGGTCTCCCACTATGGCTACACCTTC. Translating gives CSVELSPVSHYGYTF.

V is TRBV6-6 and J is TRBJ2-3; 7 nucleotides match TRBD2. V lost 5 bases and J lost 5; bases outside the gene matches: 10. In germline, CDR1 is MNHNY, CDR2 SVGAGI (reference sequence). CDR3 length equals 15 residues. The chain's CDR3 is CASSQIPGGLDTQYF. The CDR3 nucleotides read TGTGCCAGCAGTCAGATACCGGGGGGATTAGATACGCAGTATTTT.